The sequence of this TCR beta chain was determined in a study of blood T cell repertoires in COVID-19. Overall study context: Samples of COVID-19 (acute and convalescent) were obtained from the United States, Italy and Spain. From T cells, B-cell-depleted T cells, or PBMCs came the material, which was cDNA or gDNA.

In the source study's methods: Using reference gene primer amplification, nucleated cell counts were estimated. The repertoire was sequenced with immunoSEQ multiplex PCR; TCRdb's copy has only in-frame clones and lacks some. V and J calls plus clone size are reproduced from that table; the DNA served to infer D and trimming. Of approximately 49,000 clones in the sample, under 90% are singletons; the top ten hold about a fifth. Enrollment of patients from Seattle took place during active infection, with longitudinal follow-up. From germline, CDR1 is LGHDT and CDR2 YNNKEL (reference sequence). Between the trimmed V and J ends, which lost 3 bases and 1 base, there was a span of 12 bases. The CDR3 length is 15 residues.

The specimen was peripheral blood. This chain joins TRBV3-1 (or the pseudogene TRBV3-2) and TRBJ2-5; D is perhaps TRBD2 (6 bases). This sequence originates from a woman aged 80 or over with COVID-19, enrolled during active disease. The chain's CDR3 is CASSHRRGVQETQYF. Written as DNA, the CDR3 is TGTGCCAGCAGCCACCGGCGGGGCGTCCAAGAGACCCAGTACTTC.